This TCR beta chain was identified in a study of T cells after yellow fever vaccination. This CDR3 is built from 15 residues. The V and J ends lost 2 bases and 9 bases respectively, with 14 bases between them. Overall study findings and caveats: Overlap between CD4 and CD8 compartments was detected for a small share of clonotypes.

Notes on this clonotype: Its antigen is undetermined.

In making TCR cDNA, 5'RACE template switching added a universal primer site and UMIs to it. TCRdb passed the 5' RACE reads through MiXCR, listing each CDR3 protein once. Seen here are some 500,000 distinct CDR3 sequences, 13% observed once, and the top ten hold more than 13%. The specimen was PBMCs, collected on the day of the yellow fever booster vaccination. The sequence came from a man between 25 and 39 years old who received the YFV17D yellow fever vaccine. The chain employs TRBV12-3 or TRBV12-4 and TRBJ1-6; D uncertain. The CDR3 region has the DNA TGTGCCAGCAGTTTATCGTCAGGTGGTAGTTCACCCCTCCACTTT. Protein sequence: CASSLSSGGSSPLHF.